This passage covers 14 T cell receptor beta chains from one sample sequenced in a study of breast tumors, draining lymph nodes, adjacent tissues. TCRdb used MiXCR to reprocess the multiplex PCR reads, holding one entry per CDR3 protein. The data hold approximately 170,000 distinct CDR3 sequences, with approximately 30% observed a single time. The lymph nodes were axillary draining lymph nodes from breast cancer patients. Input material: axillary lymph node tissue. All receptors come from a female donor with breast cancer. Some clones in this sample may be carry-over from other donors' samples.

The chain combines TRBV20-1 with TRBJ2-5; 8 bases are a match to TRBD1. CDR3 length: 15 residues. Germline V gives CDR1 DFQATT, CDR2 SNEGSKA (reference sequence). Trimming removed 4 bases from V and 5 bases from J; junction bases left unmatched: 12. The CDR3 region is CSATGTGSGEETQYF. Here the CDR3 DNA reads TGCAGTGCTACTGGGACAGGCTCTGGGGAGGAGACCCAGTACTTC.

This chain connects TRBV7-2 to TRBJ2-3; TRBD2 is a possible D gene (6 bases). Germline values: CDR1 SGHTA, CDR2 FQGNSA. This CDR3 comprises 12 residues. Deletions cut 5 bases from V and 4 bases from J, with 7 bases between. The CDR3 is CASSGGADTQYF. The CDR3 DNA sequence: TGTGCCAGCAGCGGCGGGGCAGATACGCAGTATTTT.

About this clonotype: A much larger clone differs from this one at a single base, so this may be a read error. The chain employs TRBV7-2 and TRBJ2-1; TRBD1 matches at 11 bases. Germline V gene sequence: CDR1 SGHTA, CDR2 FQGNSA. The CDR3 runs to 16 residues. Here the CDR3 reads CAGSRRTGQGVNEQFF. CDR3 coding DNA: TGTGCCGGCAGCCGGCGTACGGGACAGGGGGTCAATGAGCAGTTCTTC.

The genes are TRBV9 and TRBJ2-3; D is undetermined. There are 13 residues in the CDR3. Germline lookup yields CDR1 SGDLS and CDR2 YYNGEE. V lost 0 bases, J lost 11 bases, and 13 bases lay in between. CDR3 in DNA: TGTGCCAGCAGCGTAGTTAGTAACAATGAGCAGTATTTT. Translation: CASSVVSNNEQYF.

A word on this clonotype: Since a much larger clone is just one base distant, this may be a read error. The rearrangement links TRBV5-4 to TRBJ2-5; 10 nucleotides agree with TRBD1. The CDR3 has 16 residues. The germline V gene encodes CDR1 SGHNT and CDR2 YYREEE (reference sequence). Trimming took 9 bases from V and 5 from J; bases not matched to a gene: 16. As DNA, the CDR3 is TGTGCCATCAGTAGTGCCGGGACAGGGGCATTTGAGACCCAGTACTTC. Amino acid sequence: CAISSAGTGAFETQYF.

Note on this clonotype: This may come from a read error, since a much larger clone is one base off. The chain combines TRBV6-5 with TRBJ1-2; a weak D match, TRBD1 (6 bases). Germline loops: CDR1 MNHEY, CDR2 SVGAGI. The CDR3 has 16 residues. The CDR3 DNA reads as TGTGCCAGCAGTTACTACAACAGGGACCTTAACTATGGCTACGCCTTC. The encoded protein is CASSYYNRDLNYGYAF.

This clonotype was picked up many times. A read error may be the cause here, since a much bigger clone is one base away. The chain links TRBV6-6 to TRBJ1-5, with D maybe TRBD1 (5 bases). V was trimmed by 6 bases and J by 3 bases, leaving 15 bases between them. CDR3 length equals 15 residues. Per germline, CDR1 MNHNY and CDR2 SVGAGI (reference sequence). The CDR3 spells CASSPRGGSNQPQHF. CDR3 coding DNA: TGTGCCAGCAGCCCCCGCGGGGGGTCCAATCAGCCCCAGCATTTT.

In this sample, this clonotype turned up many times. This rearrangement joins TRBV9 to TRBJ1-6; D gene uncertain. The CDR3 runs to 13 residues. Germline loops: CDR1 SGDLS, CDR2 YYNGEE. Trimming left V 0 bases short and J 6 bases short, with 4 bases between. The CDR3 loop is CASSVASNSPLHF. The CDR3 DNA follows: TGTGCCAGCAGCGTAGCTAGTAATTCACCCCTCCACTTT. Combining the CDR3 with reference TRBV9 and TRBJ1-6 gives the whole variable domain DSGVTQTPKHLITATGQRVTLRCSPRSGDLSVYWYQQSLDQGLQFLIQYYNGEERAKGNILERFSAQQFPDLHSELNLSSLELGDSALYFCASSVASNSPLHFGNGTRLTVT.

This clonotype was counted once. The junction departs from the called germline gene at one end, perhaps through a read error. V usage is TRBV7-3 and J usage is TRBJ2-5; D may be TRBD1 (6 bases). Per the germline V gene, CDR1 is SGHTA and CDR2 is FQGTGA. The length of the CDR3 is 12 residues. The CDR3: CASSLGQGTLHF. The CDR3 nucleotides read TGTGCCAGCAGCTTAGGTCAGGGGACCCTGCACTTC.

The rearrangement joins TRBV7-9 to TRBJ2-3, with 9 nucleotides matching TRBD1. J gave up 2 bases and V 5 bases, and 11 bases lay outside the gene matches. The CDR3 runs to 17 residues. CDR1 is SEHNR and CDR2 is FQNEAQ in the germline V gene (reference sequence). CDR3 amino acids: CASSQTSGTGPTDTQYF. In nucleotides, the CDR3 is TGTGCCAGCAGCCAAACCTCCGGGACAGGGCCCACAGATACGCAGTATTTT. Together with reference TRBV7-9 and TRBJ2-3, the CDR3 gives the full variable domain: DTGVSQNPRHKITKRGQNVTFRCDPISEHNRLYWYRQTLGQGPEFLTYFQNEAQLEKSRLLSDRFSAERPKGSFSTLEIQRTEQGDSAMYLCASSQTSGTGPTDTQYFGPGTRLTVL.

This clonotype was seen ten or more times. The chain employs TRBV12-3 or TRBV12-4 and TRBJ2-7, with 8 nucleotides matching TRBD2. With V trimmed by 6 bases and J by 12 bases, 10 bases remained unmatched. The length of the CDR3 is 12 residues. CDR3 nucleotides: TGTGCCAGCAGCAAGACGGGGGGGAAGCCGTACTTC. This encodes CASSKTGGKPYF.

This clonotype showed up many times. The chain combines TRBV15 with TRBJ2-5, with 8 bases lining up with TRBD1. The CDR3 runs 12 residues. Trimming cost V 3 bases and J 9 bases; bases outside gene matches: 3. Germline loops: CDR1 LNHNV, CDR2 YYDKDF (reference sequence). The CDR3 sequence: CATSRSTGAQYF. As DNA, the CDR3 is TGTGCCACCAGCAGGTCGACAGGGGCCCAGTACTTC.

This clonotype was counted ten times or more. The gene calls are TRBV27 and TRBJ1-4; no reliable D call. This CDR3 spans 15 amino acids. Trimming removed 4 bases at V and 8 bases at J, with 17 bases between. Germline CDR1 and CDR2: MNHEY and SMNVEV (reference sequence). CDR3 sequence (DNA): TGTGCCAGCAGTTCCACGGGTCGTCTGGGGGAAAAACTGTTTTTT. Encoded protein: CASSSTGRLGEKLFF.

As for this clonotype: A much larger clone lies a single base off, so this may be a read error. The CDR3 loop is CGARDDQPPSVGDTQYF. The CDR3 DNA reads as TGCGGTGCTAGAGATGACCAACCCCCCTCCGTCGGTGATACGCAGTATTTT. The V gene is TRBV20-1, the J gene TRBJ2-3; no clear D. Per germline, CDR1 DFQATT and CDR2 SNEGSKA (reference sequence). CDR3 length: 17 residues.